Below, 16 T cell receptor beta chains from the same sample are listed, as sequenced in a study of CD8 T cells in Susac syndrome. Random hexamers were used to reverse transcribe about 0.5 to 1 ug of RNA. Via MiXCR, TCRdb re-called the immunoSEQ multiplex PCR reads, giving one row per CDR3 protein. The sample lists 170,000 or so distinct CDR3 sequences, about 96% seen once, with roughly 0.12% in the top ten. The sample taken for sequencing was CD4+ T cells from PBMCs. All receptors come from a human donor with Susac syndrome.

In DNA, the CDR3 is TGTGCCAGCAGAGGTCGGGGGGACACCGGGGAGCTGTTTTTT. Translating gives CASRGRGDTGELFF. This chain links TRBV9 with TRBJ2-2; TRBD2 agrees at 7 bases. This CDR3 has 14 residues. The V and J ends lost 5 bases and 3 bases, in that order; junction bases with no gene match: 4. From germline, CDR1 is SGDLS and CDR2 YYNGEE. Based on the CDR3 plus reference TRBV9 and TRBJ2-2, the full variable domain is DSGVTQTPKHLITATGQRVTLRCSPRSGDLSVYWYQQSLDQGLQFLIQYYNGEERAKGNILERFSAQQFPDLHSELNLSSLELGDSALYFCASRGRGDTGELFFGEGSRLTVL.

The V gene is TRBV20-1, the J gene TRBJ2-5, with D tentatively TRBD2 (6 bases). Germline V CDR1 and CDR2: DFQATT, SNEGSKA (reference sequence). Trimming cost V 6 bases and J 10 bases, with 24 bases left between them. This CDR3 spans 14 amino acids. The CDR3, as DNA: TGCAGTGCCGTACCGCGGACTAACCCCGGGAGCCAGTACTTC. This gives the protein CSAVPRTNPGSQYF.

CDR3 sequence: CASTTGGTYEQYF. DNA for the CDR3: TGTGCCAGCACCACTGGTGGCACCTACGAGCAGTACTTC. The chain has TRBV6-2 or TRBV6-3 and TRBJ2-7; D not certain. The CDR3 is 13 amino acids. Germline V CDR1 and CDR2: MNHEY, SVGEGT. V lost 7 bases to trimming and J lost 2 bases, with 12 bases between them.

The CDR3 spells CSAAGTGFYEQYV. Here the CDR3 DNA reads TGCAGTGCTGCCGGGACAGGCTTCTACGAGCAGTACGTC. J is TRBJ2-7 and V is TRBV20-1; 8 bases are a match to TRBD1. CDR1 and CDR2 (germline): DFQATT, SNEGSKA (reference sequence). The CDR3 is 13 amino acids. J gave up 3 bases and V 5 bases, and 6 bases lay outside the gene matches.

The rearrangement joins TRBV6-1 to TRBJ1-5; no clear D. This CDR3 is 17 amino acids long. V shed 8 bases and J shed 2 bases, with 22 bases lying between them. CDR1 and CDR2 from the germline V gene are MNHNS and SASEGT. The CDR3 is CASGSRAEGLGNQPQHF. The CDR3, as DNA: TGTGCCAGCGGGTCGAGGGCTGAAGGTCTGGGCAATCAGCCCCAGCATTTT.

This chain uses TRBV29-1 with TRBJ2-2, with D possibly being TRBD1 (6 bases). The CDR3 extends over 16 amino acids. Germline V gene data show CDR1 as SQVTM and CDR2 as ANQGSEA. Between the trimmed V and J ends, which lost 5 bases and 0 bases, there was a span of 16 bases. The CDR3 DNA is TGCAGCGTTCGAGCTGGGACAATTGCGAACACCGGGGAGCTGTTTTTT. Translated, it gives CSVRAGTIANTGELFF.

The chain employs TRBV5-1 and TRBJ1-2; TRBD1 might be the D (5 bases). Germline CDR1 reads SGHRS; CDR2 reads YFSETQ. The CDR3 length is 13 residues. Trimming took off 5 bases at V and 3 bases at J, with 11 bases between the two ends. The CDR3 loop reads CASRRGGDYGYTF. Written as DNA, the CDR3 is TGCGCCAGCAGAAGGGGAGGGGACTATGGCTACACCTTC.

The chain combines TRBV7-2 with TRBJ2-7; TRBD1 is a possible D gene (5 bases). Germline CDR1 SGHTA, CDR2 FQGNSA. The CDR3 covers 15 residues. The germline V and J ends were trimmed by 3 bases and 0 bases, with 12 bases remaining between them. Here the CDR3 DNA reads TGTGCCAGCAGCTTTCGACAGATGCTCTCCTACGAGCAGTACTTC. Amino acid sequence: CASSFRQMLSYEQYF.

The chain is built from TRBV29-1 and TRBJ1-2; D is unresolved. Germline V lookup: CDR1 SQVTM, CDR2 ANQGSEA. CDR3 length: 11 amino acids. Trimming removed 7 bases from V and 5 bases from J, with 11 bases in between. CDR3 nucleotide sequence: TGCAGCGGGAAAGACGGGTATGGCTACACCTTC. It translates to CSGKDGYGYTF.

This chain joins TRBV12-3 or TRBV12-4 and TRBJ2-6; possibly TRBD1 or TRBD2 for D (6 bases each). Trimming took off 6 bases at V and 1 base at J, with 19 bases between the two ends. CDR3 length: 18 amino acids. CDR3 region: CASRFGGLGGSGANVLTF. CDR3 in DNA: TGTGCCAGCAGGTTTGGGGGCCTCGGAGGGTCTGGGGCCAACGTCCTGACTTTC.

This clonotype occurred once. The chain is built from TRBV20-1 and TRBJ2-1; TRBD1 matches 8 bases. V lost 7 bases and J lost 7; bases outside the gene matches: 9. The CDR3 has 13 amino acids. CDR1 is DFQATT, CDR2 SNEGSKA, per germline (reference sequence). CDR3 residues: CSGINRGWNEQFF. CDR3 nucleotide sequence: TGCAGTGGGATAAACAGGGGGTGGAATGAGCAGTTCTTC.

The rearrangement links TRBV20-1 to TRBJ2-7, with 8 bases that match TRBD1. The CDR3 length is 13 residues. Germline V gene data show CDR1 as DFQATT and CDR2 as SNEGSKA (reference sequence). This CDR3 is CSAQPGQAYEQYF. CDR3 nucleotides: TGCAGCGCTCAACCGGGACAGGCCTACGAGCAGTACTTC.

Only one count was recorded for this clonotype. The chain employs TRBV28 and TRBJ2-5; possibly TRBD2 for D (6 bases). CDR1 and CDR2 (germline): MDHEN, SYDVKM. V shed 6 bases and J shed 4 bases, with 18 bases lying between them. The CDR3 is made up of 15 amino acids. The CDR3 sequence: CASSPLNPGVETQYF. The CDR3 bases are TGTGCCAGCAGCCCCCTGAACCCGGGAGTAGAGACCCAGTACTTC.

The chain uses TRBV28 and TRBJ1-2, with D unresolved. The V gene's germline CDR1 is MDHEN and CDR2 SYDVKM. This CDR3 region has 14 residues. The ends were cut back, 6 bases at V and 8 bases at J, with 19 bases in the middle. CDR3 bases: TGTGCCAGCAGCTACAGAGCCATCCCTATGGGCTACACCTTC. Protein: CASSYRAIPMGYTF.

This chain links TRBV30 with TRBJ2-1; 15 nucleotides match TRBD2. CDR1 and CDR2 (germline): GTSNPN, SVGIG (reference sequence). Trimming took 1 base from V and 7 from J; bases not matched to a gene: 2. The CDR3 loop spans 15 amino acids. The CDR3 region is CAWSAGLAGGNEQFF. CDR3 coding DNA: TGTGCCTGGAGTGCGGGACTAGCGGGAGGTAATGAGCAGTTCTTC.

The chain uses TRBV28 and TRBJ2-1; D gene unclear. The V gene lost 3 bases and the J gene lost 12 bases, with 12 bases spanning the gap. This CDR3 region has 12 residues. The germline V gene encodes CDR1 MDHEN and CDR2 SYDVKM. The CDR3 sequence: CASSLNVRVQFF. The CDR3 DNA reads TGTGCCAGCAGTTTGAACGTCCGGGTGCAGTTCTTC. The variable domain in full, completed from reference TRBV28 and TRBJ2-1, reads DVKVTQSSRYLVKRTGEKVFLECVQDMDHENMFWYRQDPGLGLRLIYFSYDVKMKEKGDIPEGYSVSREKKERFSLILESASTNQTSMYLCASSLNVRVQFFGPGTRLTVL.